This T cell receptor beta chain derives from a study of T cells after somatic rescue of genetic block. V lost 3 bases and J 5 bases, leaving 13 bases between the germline ends. The CDR3 runs 13 residues. Germline assignment: CDR1 SQVTM and CDR2 ANQGSEA. TCRdb keeps only in-frame clones here, not all; method: immunoSEQ multiplex PCR. The sample lists under 15,000 clones; around 76% were seen once. This receptor was taken from a boy between 10 and 17 years old. V gene TRBV29-1 combines with J gene TRBJ2-5; a weak D match, TRBD2 (6 bases). Material: peripheral blood mononuclear cells (PBMCs). The CDR3 loop reads CSVDDGSGETQYF. The CDR3 nucleotides are TGCAGCGTTGATGACGGGAGCGGCGAGACCCAGTACTTC.